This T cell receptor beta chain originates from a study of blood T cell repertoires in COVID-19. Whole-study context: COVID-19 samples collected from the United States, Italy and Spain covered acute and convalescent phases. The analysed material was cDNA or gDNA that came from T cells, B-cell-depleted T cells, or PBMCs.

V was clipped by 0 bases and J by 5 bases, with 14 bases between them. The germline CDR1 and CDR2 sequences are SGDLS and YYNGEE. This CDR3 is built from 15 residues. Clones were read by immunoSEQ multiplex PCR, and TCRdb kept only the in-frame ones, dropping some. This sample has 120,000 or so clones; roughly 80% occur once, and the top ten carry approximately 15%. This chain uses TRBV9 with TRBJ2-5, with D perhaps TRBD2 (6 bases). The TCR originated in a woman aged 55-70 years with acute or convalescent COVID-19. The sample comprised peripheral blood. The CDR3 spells CASSVGIRGGETQYF. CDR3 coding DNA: TGTGCCAGCAGCGTAGGGATACGTGGGGGGGAGACCCAGTACTTC.